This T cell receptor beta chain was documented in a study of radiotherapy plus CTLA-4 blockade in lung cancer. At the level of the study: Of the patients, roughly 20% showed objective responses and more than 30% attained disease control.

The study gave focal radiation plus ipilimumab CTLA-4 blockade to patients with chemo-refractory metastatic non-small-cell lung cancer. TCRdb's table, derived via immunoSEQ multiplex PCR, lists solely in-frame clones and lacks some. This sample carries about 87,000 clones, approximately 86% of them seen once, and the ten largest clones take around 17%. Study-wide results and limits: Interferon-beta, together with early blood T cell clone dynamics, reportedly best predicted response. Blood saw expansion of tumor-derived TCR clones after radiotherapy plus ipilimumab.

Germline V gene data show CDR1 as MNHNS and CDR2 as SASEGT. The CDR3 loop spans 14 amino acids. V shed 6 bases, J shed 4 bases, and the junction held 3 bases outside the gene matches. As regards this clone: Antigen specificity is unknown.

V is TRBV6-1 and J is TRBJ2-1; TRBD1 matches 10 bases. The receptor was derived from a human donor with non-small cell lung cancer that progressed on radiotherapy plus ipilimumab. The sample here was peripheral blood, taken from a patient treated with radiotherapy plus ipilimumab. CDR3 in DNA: TGTGCCAGCAGCGACAGGGGGCTGTACAATGAGCAGTTCTTC. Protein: CASSDRGLYNEQFF.